The 12 T cell receptor beta chains presented below share a single source sample, sequenced in a study of T cell responses to AZD1222 COVID-19 vaccine. Assay: immunoSEQ multiplex PCR; the TCRdb copy retains only in-frame clones and omits some. Of approximately 160,000 clones listed, under 95% are singletons. Sequencing was performed on peripheral blood, taken 28 days after the second AZD1222 dose. The receptors were sampled from an adult who received the AZD1222 COVID-19 vaccine.

J is TRBJ1-2 and V is TRBV18, with TRBD1 matching 7 bases. The CDR3 covers 16 residues. Losses at the gene ends were 1 base for V and 3 bases for J; bases not matched to a gene: 8. Germline-derived CDR1 and CDR2 are KGHSH and LQKENI. The CDR3 coding sequence is TGTGCCAGCTCACCACGGAGGGACAGCTCAGACTATGGCTACACCTTC. Translation gives CASSPRRDSSDYGYTF.

As for this clone: Other DNA sequences within the sample encode an identical CDR3. V is TRBV19 and J is TRBJ2-2; D unclear. V lost 3 bases and J 0 bases, leaving 8 bases between the germline ends. The germline gives CDR1 LNHDA, CDR2 SQIVND (reference sequence). The CDR3 extends over 15 amino acids. The CDR3 loop is CASSISQANTGELFF. CDR3 bases: TGTGCCAGTAGTATCAGTCAGGCGAACACCGGGGAGCTGTTTTTT.

The chain links TRBV2 to TRBJ1-1, with D maybe TRBD1 (5 bases). The CDR3 length is 17 residues. The germline V gene has CDR1 SNHLY and CDR2 FYNNEI. Trimming removed 4 bases from V and 6 bases from J, with 24 bases in between. This chain's CDR3 is CASSASYSGAMNAEAFF. CDR3 DNA: TGTGCCAGCAGTGCCTCCTATTCCGGGGCAATGAATGCTGAAGCTTTCTTT.

This clone was seen only a few times. The rearrangement joins TRBV6-5 to TRBJ1-3; no clear D. Looked up from germline, CDR1 is MNHEY and CDR2 is SVGAGI. V gave up 6 bases and J gave up 0 bases, with 12 bases separating them. There are 15 residues in the CDR3. In DNA form, the CDR3 reads TGTGCCAGCAGGTTTCAGAGATCCTCTGGAAACACCATATATTTT. Amino acid sequence: CASRFQRSSGNTIYF.

V usage is TRBV27 and J usage is TRBJ2-7; the D is unclear. V was pared by 5 bases and J by 3 bases, with 14 bases between. CDR1 MNHEY and CDR2 SMNVEV come from the germline V gene (reference sequence). This CDR3 comprises 14 residues. In DNA, the CDR3 is TGTGCCAGCAGTCCCCTTAGACCTTACTACGAGCAGTACTTC. Amino acid sequence: CASSPLRPYYEQYF.

This chain links TRBV6-5 with TRBJ1-3; a possible D gene is TRBD1 (5 bases). The CDR3 spans 14 residues. In germline, CDR1 is MNHEY, CDR2 SVGAGI. V was trimmed by 5 bases and J by 1 base, leaving 9 bases between them. The CDR3 coding sequence is TGTGCCAGCAGTCCCCCAGGGTCTGGAAACACCATATATTTT. Translation: CASSPPGSGNTIYF.

The rearrangement joins TRBV27 to TRBJ1-2; TRBD1 might be the D (5 bases). Trimming took off 3 bases at V and 0 bases at J, with 8 bases between the two ends. CDR1 MNHEY and CDR2 SMNVEV come from the germline V gene (reference sequence). The CDR3 totals 14 residues. The CDR3 reads CASSFQGSNYGYTF. As DNA, the CDR3 is TGTGCCAGCAGTTTTCAGGGATCTAACTATGGCTACACCTTC.

CDR3 sequence: CASSEYWGQEPNQPQHF. CDR3 bases: TGTGCCAGCAGTGAATATTGGGGACAGGAGCCGAATCAGCCCCAGCATTTT. The gene calls are TRBV6-1 and TRBJ1-5, with 8 bases matching TRBD1. The CDR3 length is 17 residues. With 2 bases clipped from V and 4 bases from J, the junction kept 10 bases outside the gene matches. CDR1 is MNHNS, CDR2 SASEGT, per germline.

V and J are TRBV11-2 and TRBJ1-2, with D possibly TRBD1 on 6 matching bases. This CDR3 has 14 residues. Trimming took 3 bases from V and 6 from J, leaving 14 bases between them. Germline values: CDR1 SGHAT, CDR2 FQNNGV. CDR3 amino acids: CASSFTGLADGYTF. The CDR3 DNA is TGTGCCAGCAGCTTTACAGGGTTGGCTGATGGCTACACCTTC.

The chain joins TRBV7-2 to TRBJ1-4; D possibly corresponds to TRBD1 (6 bases). Per the germline V gene, CDR1 is SGHTA and CDR2 is FQGNSA. The CDR3 has 17 residues. V lost 5 bases to trimming and J lost 3 bases, with 19 bases between them. In nucleotides, the CDR3 is TGTGCCAGCAGCCCCTCGACAGGTCGGCGGGCTAATGAAAAACTGTTTTTT. Its translation: CASSPSTGRRANEKLFF.

This chain connects TRBV20-1 to TRBJ1-4; D call uncertain. The CDR3 has 11 residues. Germline V CDR1 and CDR2: DFQATT, SNEGSKA (reference sequence). Trimming shortened V by 1 base and J by 10 bases, and 7 bases separated the two germline ends. The CDR3 is CSARASGKLFF. The CDR3, as DNA: TGCAGTGCTAGAGCTAGCGGAAAACTGTTTTTT.

This chain connects TRBV7-2 to TRBJ2-7; TRBD2 matches at 12 bases. Germline trimming cut 5 bases from V and 3 bases from J; bases unmatched to any gene: 5. Germline V gene sequence: CDR1 SGHTA, CDR2 FQGNSA. CDR3 length: 15 amino acids. CDR3 bases: TGTGCCAGCAGCCCGACTAGCGGGGGCGTCTACGAGCAGTACTTC. This gives the protein CASSPTSGGVYEQYF.